Detailed here is one T cell receptor beta chain. Its antigen is as yet unknown. This may be a read error, as it is one base from a much larger clone. This entry is derived from a study of CD8 T cells in ankylosing spondylitis. The CDR3 is 14 residues long. General study findings and limits: Those disease-linked clones were CD8+; they were also relatively rare in peripheral blood. A TCR beta motif made of 7 to 9 highly homologous variants seemed typical of ankylosing spondylitis blood. In the blood and synovial fluid of reactive arthritis, some motif variants had been previously reported.

TCRdb itself ran the 5' RACE reads through MiXCR, one entry per CDR3 protein. Here the sample spans 200,000 to 250,000 distinct CDR3 sequences, approximately 10% being singletons. Material for sequencing was blood, either unsorted or a sorted T cell fraction (not recorded which). The source of this sequence is a male donor with ankylosing spondylitis or in good health (not recorded which). The rearrangement joins TRBV12-3 or TRBV12-4 to TRBJ2-5; D call uncertain. The CDR3, as DNA: TGTGCCAGCAGTTTATCGGTAGTCGTGGAGACCCAGCACTTC. Its protein is CASSLSVVVETQHF.